The next 26 T cell receptor beta chains were all read from a single sample in a study of identical twins. MiXCR was run by TCRdb on the 5' RACE reads, yielding one entry per CDR3 protein. The table has about 900,000 distinct CDR3 sequences, roughly 12% seen once. These data were also reused for a study on yellow fever vaccine responses in identical twins.

The sequencing input was PBMCs. These receptors were obtained from a woman under 30 in good health.

This clonotype has a handful of counts. The chain has TRBV20-1 and TRBJ2-3; TRBD2 matches at 10 bases. The V segment lost 0 bases and the J segment 3 bases; nucleotides outside the gene matches: 9. The length of the CDR3 is 17 residues. The germline V gene encodes CDR1 DFQATT and CDR2 SNEGSKA (reference sequence). The CDR3 nucleotides read TGCAGTGCTAGAGACGGAAGCGGGAGGGCCTTTACAGATACGCAGTATTTT. It translates to CSARDGSGRAFTDTQYF.

This clonotype showed up many times. The genes are TRBV6-2 or TRBV6-3 and TRBJ2-3, with D maybe TRBD2 (6 bases). CDR1 MNHEY and CDR2 SVGEGT come from the germline V gene. There are 18 residues in the CDR3. Trimming shortened V by 0 bases and J by 3 bases, and 19 bases separated the two germline ends. The CDR3 DNA reads TGTGCCAGCAGTTACTCCGCCGGGTGGGCGGGACCTACAGATACGCAGTATTTT. This codes for CASSYSAGWAGPTDTQYF.

The rearrangement joins TRBV12-3 or TRBV12-4 to TRBJ2-7, with a tentative D call TRBD1 (5 bases). The CDR3 spans 11 residues. Trimming took off 6 bases at V and 7 bases at J, with 10 bases between the two ends. CDR3 loop: CASRGRDEQYV. CDR3 DNA sequence: TGTGCCAGCAGGGGCAGGGATGAGCAGTACGTC.

The chain uses TRBV7-8 and TRBJ1-4; 7 nucleotides line up with TRBD1. Unmatched junction bases numbered 7, after V lost 6 bases and J lost 6 bases. CDR1 SGHVS and CDR2 FQNEAQ come from the germline V gene. The length of the CDR3 is 14 residues. The DNA for the CDR3 is TGTGCCAGCAGAGAGACAGGGATGGATGAAAAACTGTTTTTT. Encoded protein: CASRETGMDEKLFF. The full variable domain, completed using reference TRBV7-8 and TRBJ1-4, is GAGVSQSPRYKVAKRGQDVALRCDPISGHVSLFWYQQALGQGPEFLTYFQNEAQLDKSGLPSDRFFAERPEGSVSTLKIQRTQQEDSAVYLCASRETGMDEKLFFGSGTQLSVL.

This clonotype came up a few times. This chain uses TRBV20-1 with TRBJ2-3, with 7 bases identical to TRBD2. Germline assignment: CDR1 DFQATT and CDR2 SNEGSKA (reference sequence). This CDR3 comprises 14 residues. The ends lost 3 bases at V and 0 bases at J; junction bases unmatched: 3. The CDR3 here is CSARGGASTDTQYF. CDR3 DNA sequence: TGCAGTGCTAGGGGAGGGGCCAGCACAGATACGCAGTATTTT.

This rearrangement joins TRBV11-2 to TRBJ2-2, with 12 bases aligning to TRBD2. The CDR3 runs 18 residues. Germline CDR1 and CDR2: SGHAT and FQNNGV. The junction had 4 bases not matched to a gene; V was cut back by 1 base and J by 1 base. DNA for the CDR3: TGTGCCAGCAGCTTAGTTTTGGGACTAGCGGGGAACACCGGGGAGCTGTTTTTT. Amino acid sequence: CASSLVLGLAGNTGELFF.

This sequence joins TRBV6-1 and TRBJ2-7; 9 bases map to TRBD1. This CDR3 is built from 13 residues. The V gene's germline CDR1 is MNHNS and CDR2 SASEGT. Losses at the gene ends were 4 bases for V and 5 bases for J; bases not matched to a gene: 3. The CDR3 region has the DNA TGTGCCAGCAGTGGGACAGGGGCGCACGAGCAGTACTTC. Translation gives CASSGTGAHEQYF.

This clonotype was detected ten times or more. V is TRBV28 and J is TRBJ2-3; 8 bases map to TRBD2. The CDR3 is 14 amino acids. The V gene end was trimmed by 6 bases and the J gene end by 6 bases; junction bases not matched to a gene: 8. Looked up from germline, CDR1 is MDHEN and CDR2 is SYDVKM. The CDR3 sequence: CASREGGGPDTQYF. The DNA of the CDR3 is TGTGCCAGCAGGGAGGGCGGGGGGCCGGATACGCAGTATTTT.

The table lists this clonotype with a few counts. The chain uses TRBV14 and TRBJ2-1; TRBD1 matches at 8 bases. CDR3 length equals 16 residues. The ends lost 3 bases at V and 8 bases at J; junction bases unmatched: 12. Germline values: CDR1 SGHDN, CDR2 FVKESK. The CDR3 region is CASSHLDRAVTYEQFF. CDR3 DNA: TGTGCCAGCAGCCACTTGGACAGGGCTGTCACCTATGAGCAGTTCTTC.

This clonotype was recorded at least ten times. V and J are TRBV18 and TRBJ1-1; D may be TRBD1 (5 bases). The germline gives CDR1 KGHSH, CDR2 LQKENI. The CDR3 spans 14 residues. V gave up 3 bases and J gave up 3 bases, with 11 bases separating them. This chain's CDR3 is CASSPLVGDTEAFF. The CDR3 bases are TGTGCCAGCTCACCCCTCGTAGGGGACACTGAAGCTTTCTTT.

This clonotype was recorded a few times. V usage is TRBV4-1 and J usage is TRBJ1-2; TRBD1 agrees at 7 bases. This CDR3 spans 19 amino acids. The germline CDR1 and CDR2 sequences are MGHRA and YSYEKL. V was clipped by 0 bases and J by 1 base; unmatched bases: 14. As DNA, the CDR3 is TGCGCCAGCAGCCAAGAGATCCCCATACAGGGGAGGAGTAACTATGGCTACACCTTC. Protein product: CASSQEIPIQGRSNYGYTF.

This clonotype has a handful of counts. The chain is built from TRBV6-1 and TRBJ2-3; D is undetermined. Germline V gives CDR1 MNHNS, CDR2 SASEGT. Trimming left V 6 bases short and J 7 bases short, with 8 bases between. The CDR3 length is 11 residues. In nucleotides, the CDR3 is TGTGCCAGCAGGAACTGGAATACGCAGTATTTT. Its protein product is CASRNWNTQYF.

This clonotype was counted many times. V and J are TRBV12-3 or TRBV12-4 and TRBJ2-1; 9 bases are a match to TRBD2. CDR3 length: 16 amino acids. Unmatched junction bases numbered 9, after V lost 3 bases and J lost 6 bases. CDR3 DNA sequence: TGTGCCAGCAGTTTTAGGAGAAGCGGGAGGTCCAATGAGCAGTTCTTC. This sequence encodes CASSFRRSGRSNEQFF.

The rearrangement links TRBV7-6 to TRBJ1-1; TRBD1 matches at 9 bases. This CDR3 is 12 amino acids long. Germline V gene data show CDR1 as SGHVS and CDR2 as FNYEAQ. The V and J ends lost 3 bases and 9 bases, in that order; junction bases with no gene match: 2. As DNA, the CDR3 is TGTGCCAGCAGCTTGGACAGGGGAAAAGCTTTCTTT. This translates into CASSLDRGKAFF.

This clonotype was seen more than once but under ten times. The chain recombines TRBV15 with TRBJ2-1, with 11 bases matching TRBD2. The CDR3 has 17 residues. CDR1 is LNHNV and CDR2 is YYDKDF in the germline V gene (reference sequence). Germline trimming cut 3 bases from V and 0 bases from J; bases unmatched to any gene: 4. CDR3: CATSRGLAASSYNEQFF. Written as DNA, the CDR3 is TGTGCCACCAGCAGGGGACTAGCGGCGAGCTCCTACAATGAGCAGTTCTTC.

The J gene is TRBJ2-5, the V gene TRBV7-9; the D gene is possibly TRBD2 (5 bases). This CDR3 is 13 amino acids long. Germline CDR1 SEHNR, CDR2 FQNEAQ (reference sequence). Trimming took 7 bases from V and 3 from J, leaving 12 bases between them. The chain's CDR3 is CASISGPKETQYF. The CDR3 DNA reads TGTGCCAGCATCAGCGGACCGAAAGAGACCCAGTACTTC.

Many counts were recorded for this clonotype. The chain is built from TRBV3-1 and TRBJ1-1; D not resolved. With 1 base removed from V and 0 bases from J, the gap between germline ends came to 9 bases. Germline assignment: CDR1 LGHDT and CDR2 YNNKEL (reference sequence). This CDR3 has 15 amino acids. CDR3 sequence (DNA): TGTGCCAGCAGCCAAGTAATGAATATGAACACTGAAGCTTTCTTT. It codes for CASSQVMNMNTEAFF.

As DNA, the CDR3 is TGTGCCAGCAGTTTAGCGGCATACTACGAGCAGTACTTC. Encoded protein: CASSLAAYYEQYF. The chain joins TRBV12-3 or TRBV12-4 to TRBJ2-7, with D unclear. V was pared by 0 bases and J by 3 bases, with 6 bases between. The CDR3 runs to 13 residues.

The V gene is TRBV6-1, the J gene TRBJ2-5, with 11 bases that match TRBD2. The CDR3 length is 15 residues. Germline CDR1 is MNHNS and CDR2 is SASEGT. J lost 5 bases, V lost 6 bases, and 8 bases had no gene match. The CDR3 is CASSPPSGRWETQYF. The DNA of the CDR3 is TGTGCCAGCAGCCCCCCTAGCGGGAGGTGGGAGACCCAGTACTTC.

This clonotype was seen ten or more times. V is TRBV2 and J is TRBJ2-1; perhaps TRBD1 as D (6 bases). This CDR3 is built from 15 residues. Trimming stripped 4 bases from V and 6 bases from J, with 16 bases between. CDR1 and CDR2 from the germline V gene are SNHLY and FYNNEI. CDR3 nucleotide sequence: TGTGCCAGCAGTGGGTCTTTACAGGGTGTCAATGAGCAGTTCTTC. Protein product: CASSGSLQGVNEQFF.

This clonotype was detected only a few times. V is TRBV4-1 and J is TRBJ1-4, with a possible D match to TRBD1 (6 bases). Trimming shortened V by 4 bases and J by 0 bases, and 15 bases separated the two germline ends. The CDR3 spans 17 residues. Germline loops: CDR1 MGHRA, CDR2 YSYEKL. This CDR3 reads CASSRDGQTATNEKLFF. DNA of the CDR3: TGCGCCAGCAGCCGGGATGGACAGACAGCAACTAATGAAAAACTGTTTTTT.

This clonotype was found a few times. The chain combines TRBV2 with TRBJ1-2; D is ambiguous. Germline assignment: CDR1 SNHLY and CDR2 FYNNEI. CDR3 size: 13 residues. Trimming left V 7 bases short and J 3 bases short, with 12 bases between. The CDR3 loop reads CASTFGGHYGYTF. DNA of the CDR3: TGTGCCAGCACATTTGGCGGACACTATGGCTACACCTTC.

This clonotype was found many times. V and J are TRBV24-1 and TRBJ2-1; a weak D match, TRBD2 (5 bases). The CDR3 is 15 residues long. Per germline, CDR1 KGHDR and CDR2 SFDVKD. The germline V and J ends were trimmed by 5 bases and 3 bases, with 13 bases remaining between them. CDR3 bases: TGTGCCACCAGTGTTCGAGACTACGACTACAATGAGCAGTTCTTC. It codes for CATSVRDYDYNEQFF.

The chain joins TRBV24-1 to TRBJ2-3; the match to TRBD1 covers 7 bases. Trimming took 9 bases from V and 3 from J; bases not matched to a gene: 8. Per germline, CDR1 KGHDR and CDR2 SFDVKD. The CDR3 has 14 residues. This chain's CDR3 is CATGEPGQTDTQYF. The CDR3 DNA reads as TGTGCCACCGGGGAACCGGGACAGACAGATACGCAGTATTTT.

The V call is TRBV7-8, the J call TRBJ2-2; D gene ambiguous. Germline CDR1 is SGHVS and CDR2 is FQNEAQ. The CDR3 is 13 amino acids. V was shortened by 7 bases and J by 4 bases, with 10 bases between the two germline ends. The CDR3 DNA is TGTGCCAGCAACATAAGGGCCACCGGGGAGCTGTTTTTT. Amino acid sequence: CASNIRATGELFF. Together with reference TRBV7-8 and TRBJ2-2, the CDR3 gives the full variable domain: GAGVSQSPRYKVAKRGQDVALRCDPISGHVSLFWYQQALGQGPEFLTYFQNEAQLDKSGLPSDRFFAERPEGSVSTLKIQRTQQEDSAVYLCASNIRATGELFFGEGSRLTVL.

There are a few counts of this clonotype. One end of the junction is discordant with germline, which a read error may explain. The CDR3 reads CACSHETSGTRSYNEQFF. The CDR3 nucleotides are TGTGCCTGCAGCCATGAAACTAGCGGGACAAGGTCCTACAATGAGCAGTTCTTC. The chain carries TRBV3-1 and TRBJ2-1; 10 positions agree with TRBD2. The CDR3 runs 18 residues. The germline V gene encodes CDR1 LGHDT and CDR2 YNNKEL (reference sequence).